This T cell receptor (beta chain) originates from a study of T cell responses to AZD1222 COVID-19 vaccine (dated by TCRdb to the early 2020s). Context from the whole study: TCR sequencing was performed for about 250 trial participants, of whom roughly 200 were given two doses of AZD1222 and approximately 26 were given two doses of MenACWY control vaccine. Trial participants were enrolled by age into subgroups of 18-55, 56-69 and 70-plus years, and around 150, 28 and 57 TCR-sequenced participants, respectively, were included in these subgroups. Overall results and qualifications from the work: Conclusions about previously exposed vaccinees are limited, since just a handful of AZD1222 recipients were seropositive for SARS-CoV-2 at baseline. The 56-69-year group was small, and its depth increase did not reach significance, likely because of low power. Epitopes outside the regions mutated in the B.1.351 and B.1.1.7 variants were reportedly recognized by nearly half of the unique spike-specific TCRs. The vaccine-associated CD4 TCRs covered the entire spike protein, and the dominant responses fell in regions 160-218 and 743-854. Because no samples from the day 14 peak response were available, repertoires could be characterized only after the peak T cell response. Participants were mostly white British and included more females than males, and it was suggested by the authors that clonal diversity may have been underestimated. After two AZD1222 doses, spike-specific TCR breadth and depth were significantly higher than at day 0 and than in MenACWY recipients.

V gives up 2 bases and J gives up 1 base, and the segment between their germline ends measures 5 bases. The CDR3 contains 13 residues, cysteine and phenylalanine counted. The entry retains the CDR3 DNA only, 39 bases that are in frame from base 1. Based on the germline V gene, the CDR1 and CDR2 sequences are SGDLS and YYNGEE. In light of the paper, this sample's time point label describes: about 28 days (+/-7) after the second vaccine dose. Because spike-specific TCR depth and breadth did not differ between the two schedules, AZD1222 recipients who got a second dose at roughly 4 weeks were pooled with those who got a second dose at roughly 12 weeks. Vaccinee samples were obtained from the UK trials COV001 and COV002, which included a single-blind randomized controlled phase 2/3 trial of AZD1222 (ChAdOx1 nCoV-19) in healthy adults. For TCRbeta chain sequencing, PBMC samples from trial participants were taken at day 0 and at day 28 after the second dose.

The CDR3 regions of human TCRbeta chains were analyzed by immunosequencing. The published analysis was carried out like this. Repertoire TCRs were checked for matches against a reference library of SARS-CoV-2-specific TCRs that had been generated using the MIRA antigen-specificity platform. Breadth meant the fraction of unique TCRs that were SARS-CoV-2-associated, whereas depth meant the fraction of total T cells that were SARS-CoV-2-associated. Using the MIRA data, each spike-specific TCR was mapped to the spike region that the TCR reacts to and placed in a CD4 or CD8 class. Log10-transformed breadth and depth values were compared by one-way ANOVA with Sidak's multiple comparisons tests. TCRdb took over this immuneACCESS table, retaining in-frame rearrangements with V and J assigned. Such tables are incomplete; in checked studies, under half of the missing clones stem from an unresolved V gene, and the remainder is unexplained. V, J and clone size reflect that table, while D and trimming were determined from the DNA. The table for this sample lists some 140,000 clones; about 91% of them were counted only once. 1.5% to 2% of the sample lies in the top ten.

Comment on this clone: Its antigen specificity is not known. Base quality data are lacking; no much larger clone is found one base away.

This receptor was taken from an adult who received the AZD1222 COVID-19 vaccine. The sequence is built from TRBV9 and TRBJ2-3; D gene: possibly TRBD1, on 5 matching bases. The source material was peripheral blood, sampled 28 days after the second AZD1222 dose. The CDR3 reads CASSVTGTDTQYF. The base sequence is TGTGCCAGCAGCGTGACAGGCACAGATACGCAGTATTTT.